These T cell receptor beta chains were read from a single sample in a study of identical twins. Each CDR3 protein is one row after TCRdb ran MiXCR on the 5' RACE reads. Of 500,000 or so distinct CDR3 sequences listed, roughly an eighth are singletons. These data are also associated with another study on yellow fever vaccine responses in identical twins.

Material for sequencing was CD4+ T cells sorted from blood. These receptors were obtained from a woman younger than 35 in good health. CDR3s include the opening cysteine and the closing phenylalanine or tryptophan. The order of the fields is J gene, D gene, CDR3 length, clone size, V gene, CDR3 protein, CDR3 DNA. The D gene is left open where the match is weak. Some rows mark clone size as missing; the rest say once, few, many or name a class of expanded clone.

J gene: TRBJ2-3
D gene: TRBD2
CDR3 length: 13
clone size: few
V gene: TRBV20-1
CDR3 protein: CSAGGLVPDTQYF
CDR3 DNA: TGCAGTGCGGGGGGGTTGGTGCCAGATACGCAGTATTTT

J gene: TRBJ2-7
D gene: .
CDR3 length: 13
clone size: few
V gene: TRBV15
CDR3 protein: CATSRSPFYEQYF
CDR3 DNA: TGTGCCACCAGCCGATCCCCGTTCTACGAGCAGTACTTC

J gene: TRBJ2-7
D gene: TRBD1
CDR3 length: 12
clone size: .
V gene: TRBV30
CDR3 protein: CAWRRTGLPQYF
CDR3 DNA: TGTGCCTGGAGAAGGACAGGCCTACCGCAGTACTTC

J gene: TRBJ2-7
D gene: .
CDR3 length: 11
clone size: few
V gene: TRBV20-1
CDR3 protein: CSVGQTYEQYF
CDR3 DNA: TGCAGTGTAGGACAGACCTACGAGCAGTACTTC

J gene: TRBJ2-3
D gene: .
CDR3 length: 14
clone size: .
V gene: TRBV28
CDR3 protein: CASSFTDVTDTQYF
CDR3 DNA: TGTGCCAGCAGTTTTACGGACGTCACAGATACGCAGTATTTT

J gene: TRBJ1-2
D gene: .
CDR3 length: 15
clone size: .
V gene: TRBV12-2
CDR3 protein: CASRLGDSGGNGYTF
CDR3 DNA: TGTGCAAGTCGCTTGGGGGACAGTGGAGGGAATGGCTACACCTTC

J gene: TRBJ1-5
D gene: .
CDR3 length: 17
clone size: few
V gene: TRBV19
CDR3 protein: CASSMRVSPISNQPQHF
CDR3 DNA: TGTGCCAGTAGTATGCGCGTTTCCCCCATTAGCAATCAGCCCCAGCATTTT

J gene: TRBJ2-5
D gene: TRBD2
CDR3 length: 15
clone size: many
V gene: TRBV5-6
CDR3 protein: CASSFGTSGQETQYF
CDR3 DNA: TGTGCCAGCAGCTTCGGGACTAGCGGGCAAGAGACCCAGTACTTC

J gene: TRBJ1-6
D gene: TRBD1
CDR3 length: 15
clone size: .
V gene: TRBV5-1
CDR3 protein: CASSGRTGGDSPLHF
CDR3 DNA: TGCGCCAGCAGCGGTCGGACAGGGGGCGATTCACCCCTCCACTTT

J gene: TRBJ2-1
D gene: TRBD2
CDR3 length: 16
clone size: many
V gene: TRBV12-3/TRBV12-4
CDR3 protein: CASSSPGLAGGDEQFF
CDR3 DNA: TGTGCCAGCAGTTCCCCGGGACTAGCGGGAGGCGATGAGCAGTTCTTC

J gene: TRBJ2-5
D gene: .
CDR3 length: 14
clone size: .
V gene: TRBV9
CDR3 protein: CASSVGPPGETQYF
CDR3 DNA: TGTGCCAGCAGCGTAGGACCCCCGGGGGAGACCCAGTACTTC

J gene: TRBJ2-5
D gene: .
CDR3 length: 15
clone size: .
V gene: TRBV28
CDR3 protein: CASLSSSGYSWTQYF
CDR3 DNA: TGTGCCAGCCTCTCCTCCAGCGGGTACTCGTGGACCCAGTACTTC

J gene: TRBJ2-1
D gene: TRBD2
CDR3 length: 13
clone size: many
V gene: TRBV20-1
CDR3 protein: CSAISGSGLGLFF
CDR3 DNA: TGCAGTGCTATTAGCGGGAGCGGCCTAGGATTGTTCTTC

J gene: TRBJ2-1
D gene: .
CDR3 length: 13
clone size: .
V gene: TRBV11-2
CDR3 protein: CASLQGSYNEQFF
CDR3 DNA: TGTGCCAGCTTGCAGGGCTCCTACAATGAGCAGTTCTTC

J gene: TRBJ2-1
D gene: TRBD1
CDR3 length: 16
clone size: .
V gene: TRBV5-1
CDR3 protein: CASSATGGQQYNEQFF
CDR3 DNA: TGCGCCAGCAGCGCGACAGGGGGCCAACAATACAATGAGCAGTTCTTC

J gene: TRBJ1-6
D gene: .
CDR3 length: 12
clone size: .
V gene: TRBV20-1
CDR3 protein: CSARQGNSPLHF
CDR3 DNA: TGCAGTGCTAGACAGGGGAATTCACCCCTCCACTTT

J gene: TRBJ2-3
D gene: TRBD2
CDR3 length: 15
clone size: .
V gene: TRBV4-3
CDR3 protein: CASSNSGREGDTQYF
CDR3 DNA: TGCGCCAGCAGCAATAGCGGGAGGGAGGGAGATACGCAGTATTTT

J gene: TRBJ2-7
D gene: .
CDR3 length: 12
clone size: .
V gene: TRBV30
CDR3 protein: CAWKQDSYEQYF
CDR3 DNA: TGTGCCTGGAAACAAGACTCCTACGAGCAGTACTTC

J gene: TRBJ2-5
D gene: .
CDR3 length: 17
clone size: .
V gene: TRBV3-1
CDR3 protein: CASSQGAARGKVVTQYF
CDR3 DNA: TGTGCCAGCAGCCAGGGGGCGGCCCGGGGAAAAGTGGTGACCCAGTACTTC

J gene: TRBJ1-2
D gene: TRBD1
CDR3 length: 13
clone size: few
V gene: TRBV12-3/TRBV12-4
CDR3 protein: CASSSMRGGGYTF
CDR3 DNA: TGTGCCAGCAGTTCGATGAGAGGGGGCGGCTACACCTTC

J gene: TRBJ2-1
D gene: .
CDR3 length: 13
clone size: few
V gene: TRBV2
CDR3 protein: CASIEGAKNEQFF
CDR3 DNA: TGTGCCAGCATTGAAGGGGCTAAAAATGAGCAGTTCTTC

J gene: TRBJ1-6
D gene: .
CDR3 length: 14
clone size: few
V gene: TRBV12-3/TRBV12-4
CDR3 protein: CASSFAGYNSPLHF
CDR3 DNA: TGTGCCAGCAGTTTCGCAGGGTATAATTCACCCCTCCACTTT

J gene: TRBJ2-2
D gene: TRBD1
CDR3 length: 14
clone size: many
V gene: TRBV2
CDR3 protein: CASSVRQGTGELFF
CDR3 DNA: TGTGCCAGCAGTGTTCGACAGGGGACCGGGGAGCTGTTTTTT

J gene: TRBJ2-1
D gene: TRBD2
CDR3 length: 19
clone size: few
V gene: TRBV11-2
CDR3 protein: CASSPRTSGRLLSYNEQFF
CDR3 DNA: TGTGCCAGCAGCCCACGGACTAGCGGGAGACTTCTATCCTACAATGAGCAGTTCTTC

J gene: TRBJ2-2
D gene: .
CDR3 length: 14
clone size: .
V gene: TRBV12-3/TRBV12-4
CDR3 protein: CASSLAGRAGELFF
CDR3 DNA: TGTGCCAGCAGTTTAGCAGGGCGGGCCGGGGAGCTGTTTTTT

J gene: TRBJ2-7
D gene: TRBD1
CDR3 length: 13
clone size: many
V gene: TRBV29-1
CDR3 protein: CSVTGGAGYEQYF
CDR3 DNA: TGCAGCGTTACAGGGGGCGCCGGTTACGAGCAGTACTTC

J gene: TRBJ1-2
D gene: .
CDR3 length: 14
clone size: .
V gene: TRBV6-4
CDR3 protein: CASRPGPSNYGYTF
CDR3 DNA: TGTGCCAGCCGTCCGGGCCCCTCTAACTATGGCTACACCTTC

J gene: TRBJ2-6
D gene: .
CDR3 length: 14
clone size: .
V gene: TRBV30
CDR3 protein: CAWSKGSGANVLTF
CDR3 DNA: TGTGCCTGGAGTAAGGGCTCTGGGGCCAACGTCCTGACTTTC

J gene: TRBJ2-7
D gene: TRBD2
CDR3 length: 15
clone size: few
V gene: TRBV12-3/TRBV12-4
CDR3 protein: CASQEGGLAGKEQYF
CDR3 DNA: TGTGCCAGCCAGGAGGGGGGACTAGCGGGGAAAGAGCAGTACTTC

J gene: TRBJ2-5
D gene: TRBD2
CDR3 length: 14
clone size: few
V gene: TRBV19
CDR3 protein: CASSVRLAGETQYF
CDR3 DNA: TGTGCCAGTAGTGTCCGACTAGCGGGAGAGACCCAGTACTTC

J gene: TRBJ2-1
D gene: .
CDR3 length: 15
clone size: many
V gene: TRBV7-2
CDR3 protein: CASSLVGTNYNEQFF
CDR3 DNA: TGTGCCAGCAGCTTAGTGGGGACCAACTACAATGAGCAGTTCTTC

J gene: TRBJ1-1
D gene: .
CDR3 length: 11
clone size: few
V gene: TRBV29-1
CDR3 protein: CSVDGSTEAFF
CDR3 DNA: TGCAGCGTTGATGGGAGCACTGAAGCTTTCTTT

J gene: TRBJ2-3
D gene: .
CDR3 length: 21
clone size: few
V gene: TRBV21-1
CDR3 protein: CASSKGRRGQRTSGNRDTQYF
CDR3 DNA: TGTGCCAGCAGCAAAGGGCGACGGGGACAGCGGACTAGCGGGAATCGGGATACGCAGTATTTT

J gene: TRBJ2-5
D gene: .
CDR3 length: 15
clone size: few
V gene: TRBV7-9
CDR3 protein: CASSLVWGRGETQYF
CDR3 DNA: TGTGCCAGCAGCTTAGTGTGGGGGCGAGGAGAGACCCAGTACTTC

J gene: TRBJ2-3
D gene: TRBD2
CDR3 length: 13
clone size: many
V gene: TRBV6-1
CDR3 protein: CASRPGGADTQYF
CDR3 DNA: TGTGCCAGCAGGCCCGGGGGGGCAGATACGCAGTATTTT

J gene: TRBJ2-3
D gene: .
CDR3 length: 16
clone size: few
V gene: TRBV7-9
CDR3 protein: CASSLVVGGRGDTQYF
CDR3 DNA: TGTGCCAGCAGCTTAGTAGTCGGGGGGCGTGGAGATACGCAGTATTTT

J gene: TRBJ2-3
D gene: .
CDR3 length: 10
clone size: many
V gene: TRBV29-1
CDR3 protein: CSGHTDTQYF
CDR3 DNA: TGCAGCGGACACACAGATACGCAGTATTTT

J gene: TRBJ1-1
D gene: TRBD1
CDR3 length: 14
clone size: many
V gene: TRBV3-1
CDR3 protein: CASSQGQMNTEAFF
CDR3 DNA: TGTGCCAGCAGCCAGGGACAGATGAACACTGAAGCTTTCTTT

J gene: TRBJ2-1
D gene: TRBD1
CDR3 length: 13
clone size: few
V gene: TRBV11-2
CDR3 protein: CASSGTGGFEQFF
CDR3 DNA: TGTGCCAGCAGCGGGACAGGGGGCTTTGAGCAGTTCTTC

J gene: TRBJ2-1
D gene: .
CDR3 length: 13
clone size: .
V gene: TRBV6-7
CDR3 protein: CASREARYNEQFF
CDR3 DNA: TGTGCCAGCAGGGAAGCGAGATACAATGAGCAGTTCTTC

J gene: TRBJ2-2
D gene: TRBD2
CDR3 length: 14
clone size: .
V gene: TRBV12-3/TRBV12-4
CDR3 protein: CASSSGTKSGELFF
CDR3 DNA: TGTGCCAGCAGCTCCGGGACTAAAAGCGGGGAGCTGTTTTTT

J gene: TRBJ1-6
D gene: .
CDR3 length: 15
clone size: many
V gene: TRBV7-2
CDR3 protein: CASSLAGGIKSPLHF
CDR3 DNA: TGTGCCAGCAGCTTAGCTGGGGGGATCAAGTCACCCCTCCACTTT

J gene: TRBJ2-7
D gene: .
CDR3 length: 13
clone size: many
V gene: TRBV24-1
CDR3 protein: CATSDPGNYEQYF
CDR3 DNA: TGTGCCACCAGTGACCCCGGTAACTACGAGCAGTACTTC

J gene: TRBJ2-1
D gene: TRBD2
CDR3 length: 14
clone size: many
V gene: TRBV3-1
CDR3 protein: CASRLAGDHNEQFF
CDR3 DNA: TGTGCCAGTAGACTAGCGGGGGATCACAATGAGCAGTTCTTC

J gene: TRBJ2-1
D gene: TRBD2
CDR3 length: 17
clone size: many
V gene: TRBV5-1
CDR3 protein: CASSLGTSAYSYNEQFF
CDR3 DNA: TGCGCCAGCAGCTTAGGGACTAGCGCTTACTCCTACAATGAGCAGTTCTTC

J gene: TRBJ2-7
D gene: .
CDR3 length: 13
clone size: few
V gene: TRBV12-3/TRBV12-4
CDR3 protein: CASSFDRHYEQYF
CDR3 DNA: TGTGCCAGCAGTTTTGACAGGCACTACGAGCAGTACTTC

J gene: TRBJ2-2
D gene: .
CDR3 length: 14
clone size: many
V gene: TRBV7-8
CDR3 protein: CASSPGLNTGELFF
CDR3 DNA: TGTGCCAGCAGCCCGGGACTTAACACCGGGGAGCTGTTTTTT

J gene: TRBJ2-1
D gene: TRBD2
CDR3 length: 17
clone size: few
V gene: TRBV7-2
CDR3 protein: CASSLGLAGEAYNEQFF
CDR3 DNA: TGTGCCAGCAGCTTAGGGCTAGCGGGAGAAGCCTACAATGAGCAGTTCTTC

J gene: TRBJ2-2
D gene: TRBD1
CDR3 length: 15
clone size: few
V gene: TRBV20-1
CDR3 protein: CSARDLDRGIGELFF
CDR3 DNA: TGCAGTGCTAGAGATCTCGACAGGGGTATAGGGGAGCTGTTTTTT

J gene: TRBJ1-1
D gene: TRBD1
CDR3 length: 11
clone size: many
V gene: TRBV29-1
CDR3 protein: CSGQGNTEAFF
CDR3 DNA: TGCAGCGGACAGGGGAACACTGAAGCTTTCTTT